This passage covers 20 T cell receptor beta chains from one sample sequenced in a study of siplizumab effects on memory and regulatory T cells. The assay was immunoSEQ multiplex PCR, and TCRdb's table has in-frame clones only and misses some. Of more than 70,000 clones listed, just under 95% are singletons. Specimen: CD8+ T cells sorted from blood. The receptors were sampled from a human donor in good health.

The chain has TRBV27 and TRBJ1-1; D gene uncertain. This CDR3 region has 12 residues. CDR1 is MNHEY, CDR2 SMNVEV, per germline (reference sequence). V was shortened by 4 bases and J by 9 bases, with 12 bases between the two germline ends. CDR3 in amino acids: CASSSSSSKAFF. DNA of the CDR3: TGTGCCAGCAGTTCATCCTCCAGCAAAGCTTTCTTT.

The CDR3 DNA sequence: TGTGCCAGTAACTTAGATGACAGGGCCGGGGAGCTGTTTTTT. Encoded protein: CASNLDDRAGELFF. The chain links TRBV19 to TRBJ2-2; 7 nucleotides align to TRBD1. Germline assignment: CDR1 LNHDA and CDR2 SQIVND (reference sequence). V shed 7 bases, J shed 6 bases, and the junction held 8 bases outside the gene matches. The CDR3 covers 14 residues.

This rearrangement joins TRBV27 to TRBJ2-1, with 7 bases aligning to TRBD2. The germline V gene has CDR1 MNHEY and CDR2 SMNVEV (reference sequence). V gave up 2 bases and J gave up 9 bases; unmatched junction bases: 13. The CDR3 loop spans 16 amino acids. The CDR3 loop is CASSLSFWTSTPEQFF. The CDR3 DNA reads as TGTGCCAGCAGTTTAAGTTTTTGGACTAGTACCCCTGAGCAGTTCTTC.

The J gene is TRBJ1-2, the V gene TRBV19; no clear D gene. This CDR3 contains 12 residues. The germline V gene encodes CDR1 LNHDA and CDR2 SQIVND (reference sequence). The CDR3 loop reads CASNGEGYGYTF. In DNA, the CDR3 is TGTGCAAGCAATGGCGAAGGGTATGGCTACACCTTC. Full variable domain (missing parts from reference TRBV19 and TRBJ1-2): DGGITQSPKYLFRKEGQNVTLSCEQNLNHDAMYWYRQDPGQGLRLIYYSQIVNDFQKGDIAEGYSVSREKKESFPLTVTSAQKNPTAFYLCASNGEGYGYTFGSGTRLTVV.

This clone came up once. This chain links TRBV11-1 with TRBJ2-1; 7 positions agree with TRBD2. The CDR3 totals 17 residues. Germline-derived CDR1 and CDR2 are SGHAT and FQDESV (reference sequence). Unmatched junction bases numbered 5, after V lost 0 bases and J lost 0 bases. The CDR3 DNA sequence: TGTGCCAGCAGCTTAGCCAGCGGGGCCCTCTCCTACAATGAGCAGTTCTTC. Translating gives CASSLASGALSYNEQFF. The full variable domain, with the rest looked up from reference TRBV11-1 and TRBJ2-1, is EAEVAQSPRYKITEKSQAVAFWCDPISGHATLYWYRQILGQGPELLVQFQDESVVDDSQLPKDRFSAERLKGVDSTLKIQPAELGDSAMYLCASSLASGALSYNEQFFGPGTRLTVL.

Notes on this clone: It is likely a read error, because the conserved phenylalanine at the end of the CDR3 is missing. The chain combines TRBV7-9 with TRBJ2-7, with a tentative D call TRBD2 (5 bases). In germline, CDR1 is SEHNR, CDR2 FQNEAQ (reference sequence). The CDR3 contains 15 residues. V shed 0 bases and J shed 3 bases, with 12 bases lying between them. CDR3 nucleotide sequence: TGTGCCAGCAGCTTAGCGAACGAGGGCCGCTACGAGCAGTACCTC. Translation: CASSLANEGRYEQYL.

CDR3 DNA sequence: TGTGCCAGCAGCGCCGTTTTTCAACACACCGGGGAGCTGTTTTTT. Translation: CASSAVFQHTGELFF. This chain joins TRBV7-9 and TRBJ2-2; D uncertain. The CDR3 covers 15 residues. Deletions cut 5 bases from V and 3 bases from J, with 13 bases between. Germline lookup yields CDR1 SEHNR and CDR2 FQNEAQ (reference sequence).

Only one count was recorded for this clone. Here the CDR3 reads CASSVGRVTDTQYF. CDR3 coding DNA: TGTGCCAGCAGCGTTGGCAGGGTCACAGATACGCAGTATTTT. The chain combines TRBV9 with TRBJ2-3; TRBD1 is a possible D gene (5 bases). CDR1 is SGDLS, CDR2 YYNGEE, per germline. This CDR3 spans 14 amino acids. Between the trimmed V and J ends, which lost 2 bases and 2 bases, there was a span of 9 bases.

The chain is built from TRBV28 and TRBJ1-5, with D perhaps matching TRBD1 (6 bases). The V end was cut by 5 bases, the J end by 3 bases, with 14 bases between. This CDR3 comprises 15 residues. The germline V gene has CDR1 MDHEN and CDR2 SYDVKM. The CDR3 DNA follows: TGTGCCAGCAGTCGGGTAGGGGGTTTCAATCAGCCCCAGCATTTT. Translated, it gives CASSRVGGFNQPQHF. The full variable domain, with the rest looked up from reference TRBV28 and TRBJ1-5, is DVKVTQSSRYLVKRTGEKVFLECVQDMDHENMFWYRQDPGLGLRLIYFSYDVKMKEKGDIPEGYSVSREKKERFSLILESASTNQTSMYLCASSRVGGFNQPQHFGDGTRLSIL.

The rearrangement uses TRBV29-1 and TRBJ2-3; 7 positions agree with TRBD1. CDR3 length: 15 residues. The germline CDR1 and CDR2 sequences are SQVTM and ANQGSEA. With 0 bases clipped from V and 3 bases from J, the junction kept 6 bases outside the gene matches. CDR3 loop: CSVEDKGAGTDTQYF. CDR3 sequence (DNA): TGCAGCGTTGAAGATAAGGGGGCAGGGACAGATACGCAGTATTTT.

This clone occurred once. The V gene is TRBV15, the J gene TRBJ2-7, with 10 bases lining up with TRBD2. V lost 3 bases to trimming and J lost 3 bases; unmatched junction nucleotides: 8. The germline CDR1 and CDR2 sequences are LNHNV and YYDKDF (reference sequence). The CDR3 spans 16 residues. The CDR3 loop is CATSSGVGTSVYEQYF. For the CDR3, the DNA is TGTGCCACCAGCAGTGGAGTGGGGACTAGCGTCTACGAGCAGTACTTC.

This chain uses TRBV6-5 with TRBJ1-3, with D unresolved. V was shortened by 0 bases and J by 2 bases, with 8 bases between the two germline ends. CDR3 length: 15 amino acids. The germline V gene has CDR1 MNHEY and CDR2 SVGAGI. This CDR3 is CASSYSSPAGNTIYF. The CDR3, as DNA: TGTGCCAGCAGTTACTCCAGTCCAGCTGGAAACACCATATATTTT.

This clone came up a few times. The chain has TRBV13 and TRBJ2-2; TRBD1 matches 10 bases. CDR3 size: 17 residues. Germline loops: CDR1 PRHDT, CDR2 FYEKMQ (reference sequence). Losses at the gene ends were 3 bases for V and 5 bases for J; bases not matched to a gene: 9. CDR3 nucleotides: TGTGCCAGCAGCTTCTACCGACAGGGGGCGCTAACCGGGGAGCTGTTTTTT. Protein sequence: CASSFYRQGALTGELFF.

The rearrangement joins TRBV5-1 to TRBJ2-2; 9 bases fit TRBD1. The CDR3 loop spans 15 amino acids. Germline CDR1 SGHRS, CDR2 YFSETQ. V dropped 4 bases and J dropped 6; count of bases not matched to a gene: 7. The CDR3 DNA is TGCGCCAGCAGCAGCCCGGGACAGGGTTCCGGGGAGCTGTTTTTT. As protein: CASSSPGQGSGELFF.

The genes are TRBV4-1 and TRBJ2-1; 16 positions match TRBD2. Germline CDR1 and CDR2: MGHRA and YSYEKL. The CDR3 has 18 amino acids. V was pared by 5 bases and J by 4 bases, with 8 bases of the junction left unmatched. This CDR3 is CASSGRGTSGRGYNEQFF. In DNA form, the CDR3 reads TGCGCCAGCAGCGGTCGCGGGACTAGCGGGAGGGGGTACAATGAGCAGTTCTTC.

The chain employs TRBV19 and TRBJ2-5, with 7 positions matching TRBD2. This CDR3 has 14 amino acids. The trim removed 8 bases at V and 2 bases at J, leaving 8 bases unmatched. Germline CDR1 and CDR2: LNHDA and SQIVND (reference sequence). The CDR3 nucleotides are TGTGCCAGTCGGATCGGGACTATGCAAGAGACCCAGTACTTC. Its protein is CASRIGTMQETQYF.

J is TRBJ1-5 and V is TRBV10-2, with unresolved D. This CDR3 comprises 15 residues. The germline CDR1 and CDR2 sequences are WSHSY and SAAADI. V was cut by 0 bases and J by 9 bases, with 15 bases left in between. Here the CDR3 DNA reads TGCGCCAGCAGTGAGTCTCGGCCCGGGTGGGGGCCCCAGCATTTT. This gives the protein CASSESRPGWGPQHF.

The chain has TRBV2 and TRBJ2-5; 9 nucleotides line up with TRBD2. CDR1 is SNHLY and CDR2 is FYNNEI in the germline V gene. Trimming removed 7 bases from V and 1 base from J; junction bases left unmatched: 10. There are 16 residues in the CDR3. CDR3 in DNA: TGTGCCAGCACAAGCCCACTAGCGGGTACCCAAGAGACCCAGTACTTC. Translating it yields CASTSPLAGTQETQYF.

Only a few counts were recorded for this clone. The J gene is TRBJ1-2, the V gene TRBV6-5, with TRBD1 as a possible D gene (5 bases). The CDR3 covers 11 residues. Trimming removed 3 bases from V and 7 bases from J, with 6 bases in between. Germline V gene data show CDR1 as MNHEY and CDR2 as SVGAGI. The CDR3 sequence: CASSYGAGYTF. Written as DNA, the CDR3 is TGTGCCAGCAGTTATGGGGCTGGCTACACCTTC.

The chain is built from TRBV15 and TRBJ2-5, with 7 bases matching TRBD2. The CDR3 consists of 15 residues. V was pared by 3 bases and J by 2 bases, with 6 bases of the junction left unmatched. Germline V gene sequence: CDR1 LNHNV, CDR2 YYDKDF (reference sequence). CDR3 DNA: TGTGCCACCAGCAGGGGGAAGCGGGGACAAGAGACCCAGTACTTC. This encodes CATSRGKRGQETQYF.